The 32 T cell receptor beta chains presented below share a single source sample, sequenced in a study of blood T cell repertoires in COVID-19. Assay: immunoSEQ multiplex PCR; the TCRdb copy retains only in-frame clones and omits some. The sample lists 140,000 or so clones; approximately 89% were seen once. Sequencing was performed on peripheral blood. The origin of the receptors is a human donor in a cohort sampled during active COVID-19.

V gene TRBV9 combines with J gene TRBJ1-3; 7 bases line up with TRBD1. Trimming at V came to 8 bases and at J to 0 bases, leaving 5 bases not matched to a gene. The CDR3 covers 14 residues. Looked up from germline, CDR1 is SGDLS and CDR2 is YYNGEE. The CDR3 loop reads CASATGVSGNTIYF. CDR3 sequence (DNA): TGTGCCAGTGCAACAGGGGTCTCTGGAAACACCATATATTTT. Based on the CDR3 plus reference TRBV9 and TRBJ1-3, the full variable domain is DSGVTQTPKHLITATGQRVTLRCSPRSGDLSVYWYQQSLDQGLQFLIQYYNGEERAKGNILERFSAQQFPDLHSELNLSSLELGDSALYFCASATGVSGNTIYFGEGSWLTVV.

The rearrangement joins TRBV2 to TRBJ2-7; perhaps TRBD2 as D (5 bases). With 1 base removed from V and 6 bases from J, the gap between germline ends came to 16 bases. The CDR3 extends over 15 amino acids. CDR1 SNHLY and CDR2 FYNNEI come from the germline V gene. In DNA form, the CDR3 reads TGTGCCAGCAGTGAAGGGGAGACCAATTCCCTCGAGCAGTACTTC. This codes for CASSEGETNSLEQYF.

The V and J genes are TRBV2 and TRBJ2-5, with TRBD2 matching over 11 bases. The length of the CDR3 is 16 residues. The V and J ends lost 2 bases and 4 bases, in that order; junction bases with no gene match: 6. In germline, CDR1 is SNHLY, CDR2 FYNNEI. The CDR3 nucleotides are TGTGCCAGCAGTGAAAATCCTAGCGGGGGGCTAGAGACCCAGTACTTC. Protein product: CASSENPSGGLETQYF.

The V and J genes are TRBV6-1 and TRBJ2-5; perhaps TRBD2 as D (8 bases). CDR1 is MNHNS and CDR2 is SASEGT in the germline V gene. Deletions cut 4 bases from V and 4 bases from J, with 19 bases between. The CDR3 has 16 amino acids. The CDR3 bases are TGTGCCAGCAGTGCACCGGGACTAGGGGGCCGAGAGACCCAGTACTTC. Translating gives CASSAPGLGGRETQYF.

This clone was counted between two and nine times. V usage is TRBV7-9 and J usage is TRBJ1-2; D not resolved. With 6 bases removed from V and 4 bases from J, the gap between germline ends came to 12 bases. The CDR3 runs 13 residues. Germline CDR1 is SEHNR and CDR2 is FQNEAQ (reference sequence). In DNA form, the CDR3 reads TGTGCCAGCAGTAAGGGAGGCAGCTATGGCTACACCTTC. It translates to CASSKGGSYGYTF.

CDR3 sequence: CASSLLNQGSEAFF. In nucleotides, the CDR3 is TGTGCCAGCAGCTTATTGAATCAGGGCTCTGAAGCTTTCTTT. The chain couples TRBV11-2 to TRBJ1-1; D might be TRBD1 (5 bases). The germline CDR1 and CDR2 sequences are SGHAT and FQNNGV. The CDR3 is 14 residues long. V was pared by 2 bases and J by 6 bases, with 13 bases between. The full variable domain, in which reference TRBV11-2 and TRBJ1-1 provide the parts outside the CDR3, is EAGVAQSPRYKIIEKRQSVAFWCNPISGHATLYWYQQILGQGPKLLIQFQNNGVVDDSQLPKDRFSAERLKGVDSTLKIQPAKLEDSAVYLCASSLLNQGSEAFFGQGTRLTVV.

The chain recombines TRBV4-3 with TRBJ2-3, with TRBD2 identical over 7 bases. This CDR3 contains 14 residues. V dropped 4 bases and J dropped 2; count of bases not matched to a gene: 3. The germline CDR1 and CDR2 sequences are LGHNA and YSLEER. Written as DNA, the CDR3 is TGCGCCAGCAGCCTGCGGGGGACCACAGATACGCAGTATTTT. It translates to CASSLRGTTDTQYF.

This clone was observed a few times. V gene TRBV11-2 combines with J gene TRBJ2-1; D uncertain. CDR3 length: 13 residues. Germline values: CDR1 SGHAT, CDR2 FQNNGV. V dropped 5 bases and J dropped 7 bases, with 12 bases sitting between them. CDR3 sequence reads: CASSLNNWNEQFF. CDR3 nucleotide sequence: TGTGCCAGCAGCCTAAATAACTGGAATGAGCAGTTCTTC.

The chain carries TRBV20-1 and TRBJ2-1; D call uncertain. The CDR3 is 11 residues long. CDR1 is DFQATT and CDR2 is SNEGSKA in the germline V gene (reference sequence). V shed 6 bases and J shed 6 bases, with 9 bases lying between them. The CDR3 region is CSAYLFNEQFF. CDR3 nucleotides: TGCAGTGCCTACCTCTTCAATGAGCAGTTCTTC.

The chain has TRBV4-1 and TRBJ1-2; 7 bases fit TRBD1. Germline-derived CDR1 and CDR2 are MGHRA and YSYEKL. V lost 0 bases, J lost 6 bases, and 1 base stayed unmatched. CDR3 length: 13 residues. CDR3 protein: CASSQEQGNGYTF. DNA for the CDR3: TGCGCCAGCAGCCAAGAACAGGGGAATGGCTACACCTTC.

V is TRBV5-1 and J is TRBJ2-5, with a tentative D call TRBD1 (5 bases). The V gene lost 4 bases and the J gene lost 0 bases, with 13 bases spanning the gap. CDR3 length equals 15 residues. Germline V CDR1 and CDR2: SGHRS, YFSETQ. This CDR3 is CASSPYRSHQETQYF. CDR3 coding DNA: TGCGCCAGCAGCCCTTACAGGTCCCACCAAGAGACCCAGTACTTC. The full variable domain, in which reference TRBV5-1 and TRBJ2-5 provide the parts outside the CDR3, is KAGVTQTPRYLIKTRGQQVTLSCSPISGHRSVSWYQQTPGQGLQFLFEYFSETQRNKGNFPGRFSGRQFSNSRSEMNVSTLELGDSALYLCASSPYRSHQETQYFGPGTRLLVL.

The chain employs TRBV19 and TRBJ2-7; TRBD1 aligns across 7 bases. Germline V gene lookup returns CDR1 LNHDA and CDR2 SQIVND (reference sequence). The CDR3 runs 15 residues. Trimming took 9 bases from V and 0 from J; bases not matched to a gene: 11. The CDR3 DNA reads TGTGCCAGCAACCACCCAGGGGGTAGCTCCTACGAGCAGTACTTC. Protein: CASNHPGGSSYEQYF.

Points on this clone: The sample contains more than one DNA sequence encoding this CDR3. J is TRBJ2-5 and V is TRBV5-1; 8 bases agree with TRBD2. CDR1 is SGHRS and CDR2 is YFSETQ in the germline V gene. After removal of 0 bases from V and 5 bases from J, the junction contained 3 bases not matched to a gene. The CDR3 totals 14 residues. The CDR3 sequence is CASSLASGGETQYF. The CDR3, as DNA: TGCGCCAGCAGCTTGGCCAGCGGGGGTGAGACCCAGTACTTC.

The chain carries TRBV11-3 and TRBJ2-2, with 9 nucleotides matching TRBD1. CDR3 length equals 15 residues. CDR1 and CDR2 from the germline V gene are SGHNT and YENEEA. The V and J ends lost 5 bases and 7 bases, in that order; junction bases with no gene match: 8. This chain's CDR3 is CASSLPGQGVGELFF. The CDR3 DNA follows: TGTGCCAGCAGCCTACCGGGACAGGGAGTCGGGGAGCTGTTTTTT.

This chain links TRBV2 with TRBJ2-3; D gene uncertain. The CDR3 has 14 residues. Trimming left V 7 bases short and J 0 bases short, with 11 bases between. The V gene's germline CDR1 is SNHLY and CDR2 FYNNEI. CDR3 in amino acids: CASTLLRSTDTQYF. The CDR3 DNA follows: TGTGCCAGCACACTCCTACGGAGCACAGATACGCAGTATTTT.

J is TRBJ2-1 and V is TRBV2; 11 bases map to TRBD2. CDR1 and CDR2 from the germline V gene are SNHLY and FYNNEI. This CDR3 has 17 residues. With 2 bases clipped from V and 4 bases from J, the junction kept 7 bases outside the gene matches. CDR3 coding DNA: TGTGCCAGCAGTGAAACCCCGGTAGCGGGGGGGTACAATGAGCAGTTCTTC. It yields the protein CASSETPVAGGYNEQFF. Full variable domain (missing parts from reference TRBV2 and TRBJ2-1): EPEVTQTPSHQVTQMGQEVILRCVPISNHLYFYWYRQILGQKVEFLVSFYNNEISEKSEIFDDQFSVERPDGSNFTLKIRSTKLEDSAMYFCASSETPVAGGYNEQFFGPGTRLTVL.

The V and J genes are TRBV15 and TRBJ1-1; tentative D call: TRBD1 (5 bases). V shed 0 bases and J shed 8 bases, with 16 bases lying between them. The CDR3 is 15 residues long. Germline loops: CDR1 LNHNV, CDR2 YYDKDF (reference sequence). The DNA of the CDR3 is TGTGCCACCAGCAGAGATCGGGCAGGGTCCAGGGAAGCTTTCTTT. Translated, it gives CATSRDRAGSREAFF.

The chain has TRBV11-1 and TRBJ1-1; D unclear. Germline loops: CDR1 SGHAT, CDR2 FQDESV (reference sequence). The CDR3 sequence is 14 residues long. Trimming removed 4 bases at V and 3 bases at J, with 12 bases between. The CDR3 DNA reads TGTGCCAGCAGCTATGGCGGCTCACACACTGAAGCTTTCTTT. Protein product: CASSYGGSHTEAFF. Variable domain in full (rest from reference TRBV11-1 and TRBJ1-1): EAEVAQSPRYKITEKSQAVAFWCDPISGHATLYWYRQILGQGPELLVQFQDESVVDDSQLPKDRFSAERLKGVDSTLKIQPAELGDSAMYLCASSYGGSHTEAFFGQGTRLTVV.

This sequence joins TRBV18 and TRBJ2-3; possibly TRBD2 for D (6 bases). V was pared by 2 bases and J by 5 bases, with 11 bases between. The CDR3 contains 14 residues. Germline CDR1 KGHSH, CDR2 LQKENI. Here the CDR3 reads CASSPSRGRDTQYF. The DNA of the CDR3 is TGTGCCAGCTCACCAAGCCGGGGGAGAGATACGCAGTATTTT.

Of note for this clone: One end of the junction varies from germline; a read error may be responsible. The chain links TRBV5-1 to TRBJ2-7; a weak D match, TRBD2 (7 bases). The CDR3 loop spans 18 amino acids. CDR1 and CDR2 (germline): SGHRS, YFSETQ. This CDR3 is CASSLVGGGALPSHEQYF. As DNA, the CDR3 is TGCGCCAGCAGCTTGGTGGGAGGGGGGGCCTTACCCTCCCACGAGCAGTACTTC.

The V and J genes are TRBV5-1 and TRBJ1-1; TRBD1 might be the D (6 bases). CDR1 and CDR2 from the germline V gene are SGHRS and YFSETQ. This CDR3 region has 15 residues. Between the trimmed V and J ends, which lost 4 bases and 1 base, there was a span of 14 bases. The CDR3 nucleotides are TGCGCCAGCAGCCCAAGGGAGGGGGGGAACACTGAAGCTTTCTTT. Translated: CASSPREGGNTEAFF.

V and J are TRBV5-1 and TRBJ2-1; 9 bases map to TRBD2. This CDR3 spans 15 amino acids. CDR1 SGHRS and CDR2 YFSETQ come from the germline V gene. The J segment lost 4 bases and the V segment lost 2 bases, leaving 4 bases of the junction unmatched. The DNA of the CDR3 is TGCGCCAGCAGCTTTGAGCGGGGGGATTACAATGAGCAGTTCTTC. As protein: CASSFERGDYNEQFF.

This rearrangement joins TRBV5-1 to TRBJ2-2; 7 bases are shared with TRBD1. V lost 4 bases and J lost 1; bases outside the gene matches: 7. The length of the CDR3 is 16 residues. Germline V gene data show CDR1 as SGHRS and CDR2 as YFSETQ. The CDR3 loop reads CASSPAGGVNTGELFF. The DNA of the CDR3 is TGCGCCAGCAGCCCGGCAGGGGGAGTGAACACCGGGGAGCTGTTTTTT.

This clone was counted ten times or more. The V gene is TRBV29-1, the J gene TRBJ1-3, with D possibly being TRBD1 (5 bases). Trimming pared 6 bases from V and 0 bases from J, leaving 12 bases between. The CDR3 covers 14 residues. Germline-derived CDR1 and CDR2 are SQVTM and ANQGSEA. The CDR3 is CSVAPGGSGNTIYF. CDR3 sequence (DNA): TGCAGCGTCGCCCCGGGGGGCTCTGGAAACACCATATATTTT.

This chain links TRBV5-1 with TRBJ2-2; D gene uncertain. V was trimmed by 2 bases and J by 5 bases, leaving 4 bases between them. Germline V CDR1 and CDR2: SGHRS, YFSETQ. This CDR3 comprises 12 residues. The CDR3 bases are TGCGCCAGCAGCTTTGAGACCGGGGAGCTGTTTTTT. It translates to CASSFETGELFF.

The V gene is TRBV19, the J gene TRBJ1-1; the match to TRBD1 covers 7 bases. The V and J ends lost 8 bases and 5 bases, in that order; junction bases with no gene match: 5. CDR3 length: 12 residues. Germline CDR1 LNHDA, CDR2 SQIVND (reference sequence). CDR3 bases: TGTGCCAGTCAAAAGGGGGCTACTGAAGCTTTCTTT. Translating gives CASQKGATEAFF.

This chain joins TRBV19 and TRBJ1-2, with TRBD1 matching 9 bases. Germline loops: CDR1 LNHDA, CDR2 SQIVND (reference sequence). The CDR3 sequence is 16 residues long. V lost 4 bases to trimming and J lost 3 bases; unmatched junction nucleotides: 9. CDR3 in amino acids: CASSTTGGVVDYGYTF. CDR3 DNA: TGTGCCAGTAGTACGACAGGGGGAGTAGTGGACTATGGCTACACCTTC. The full variable domain, rest sourced from reference TRBV19 and TRBJ1-2, is DGGITQSPKYLFRKEGQNVTLSCEQNLNHDAMYWYRQDPGQGLRLIYYSQIVNDFQKGDIAEGYSVSREKKESFPLTVTSAQKNPTAFYLCASSTTGGVVDYGYTFGSGTRLTVV.

As for this clone: At the DNA level, this CDR3 is encoded by other sequences in the same sample as well. The chain links TRBV10-3 to TRBJ2-7, with TRBD2 matching 8 bases. CDR1 is ENHRY, CDR2 SYGVKD, per germline. J gave up 0 bases and V 6 bases, and 13 bases lay outside the gene matches. There are 17 residues in the CDR3. The CDR3 reads CAISEPKGLAPSYEQYF. For the CDR3, the DNA is TGTGCCATCAGCGAGCCAAAAGGACTAGCCCCCTCCTACGAGCAGTACTTC.

The chain employs TRBV6-5 and TRBJ1-2; TRBD1 agrees at 7 bases. The CDR3 is 14 residues long. CDR1 and CDR2 (germline): MNHEY, SVGAGI. V lost 2 bases to trimming and J lost 2 bases; unmatched junction nucleotides: 2. The DNA for the CDR3 is TGTGCCAGCAGTTACGACAGGGACAACTATGGCTACACCTTC. It translates to CASSYDRDNYGYTF.

The rearrangement joins TRBV10-3 to TRBJ1-1; D call uncertain. Looked up from germline, CDR1 is ENHRY and CDR2 is SYGVKD. V was pared by 10 bases and J by 5 bases, with 17 bases between. The CDR3 spans 13 residues. The CDR3 loop reads CATTTSGMTEAFF. The DNA of the CDR3 is TGTGCCACGACAACCTCCGGAATGACTGAAGCTTTCTTT.

J is TRBJ2-1 and V is TRBV19, with D perhaps TRBD1 (6 bases). Germline values: CDR1 LNHDA, CDR2 SQIVND (reference sequence). This CDR3 has 16 residues. V lost 1 base, J lost 1 base, and 11 bases lay in between. The CDR3 here is CASSIVQGGSYNEQFF. CDR3 bases: TGTGCCAGTAGTATAGTACAAGGGGGTTCCTACAATGAGCAGTTCTTC.

This sequence joins TRBV6-5 and TRBJ2-5, with 7 bases identical to TRBD1. V dropped 2 bases and J dropped 5; count of bases not matched to a gene: 2. CDR3 length: 13 residues. Germline CDR1 is MNHEY and CDR2 is SVGAGI. The CDR3 nucleotides read TGTGCCAGCAGTTACGACAGGGAGGAGACCCAGTACTTC. This codes for CASSYDREETQYF.